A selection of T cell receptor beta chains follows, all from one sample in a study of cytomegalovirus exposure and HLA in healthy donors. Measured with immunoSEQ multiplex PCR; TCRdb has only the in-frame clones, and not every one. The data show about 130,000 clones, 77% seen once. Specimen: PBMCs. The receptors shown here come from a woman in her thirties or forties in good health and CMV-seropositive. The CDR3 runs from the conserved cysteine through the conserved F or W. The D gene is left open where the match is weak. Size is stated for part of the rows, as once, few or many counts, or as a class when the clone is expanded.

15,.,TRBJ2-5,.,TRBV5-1,TGCGCCAGCAGCTTGGCCACGCGGACAAAAGAGACCCAGTACTTC,CASSLATRTKETQYF
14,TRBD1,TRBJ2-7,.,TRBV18,TGTGCCAGCTCACCTTCCGACAGGGGGTACGAGCAGTACTTC,CASSPSDRGYEQYF
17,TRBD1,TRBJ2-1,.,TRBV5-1,TGCGCCAGCAGCTTCTTGGTTCAGGACAGGGGGCACAATGAGCAGTTCTTC,CASSFLVQDRGHNEQFF
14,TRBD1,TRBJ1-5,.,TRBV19,TGTGCCAGTAGTTTAGAGAGACAGGGGTCGCCCCAGCATTTT,CASSLERQGSPQHF
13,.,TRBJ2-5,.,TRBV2,TGTGCCAGCAGTTTACGTACAGGGGAGACCCAGTACTTC,CASSLRTGETQYF
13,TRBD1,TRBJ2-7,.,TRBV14,TGTGCCAGCGGTCGACAGGGGGCCTACGAGCAGTACTTC,CASGRQGAYEQYF
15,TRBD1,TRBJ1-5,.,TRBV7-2,TGTGCCAGCAGCTTGGGGGCGGACAGGGCGCAGCCCCAGCATTTT,CASSLGADRAQPQHF
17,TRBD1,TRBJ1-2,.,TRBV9,TGTGCCAGCAGCGCACTCCAGGGGACAGGGGGCCACTATGGCTACACCTTC,CASSALQGTGGHYGYTF
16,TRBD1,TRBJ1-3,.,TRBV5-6,TGTGCCAGCAGCGGGACAGGTGCCTTCTCTGGAAACACCATATATTTT,CASSGTGAFSGNTIYF
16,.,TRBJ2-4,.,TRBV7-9,TGTGCCAGCAGCCCCCCCCTAGCGTTAGCCAAAAACATTCAGTACTTC,CASSPPLALAKNIQYF
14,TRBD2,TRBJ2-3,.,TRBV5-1,TGCGCCAGCAGCCTCCTAGCGGGAACAGATACGCAGTATTTT,CASSLLAGTDTQYF
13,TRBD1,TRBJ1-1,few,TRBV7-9,TGTGCCAGCAGCCTCGGACAGGGTGTTGAAGCTTTCTTT,CASSLGQGVEAFF
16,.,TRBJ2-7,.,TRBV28,TGTGCCAGCAGTGCTCCGGGGACACGCCCCTCCTACGAGCAGTACTTC,CASSAPGTRPSYEQYF
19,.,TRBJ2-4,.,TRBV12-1,TGTGCCAGCAGCTTCCTTCCGCCGACAGGGGGCGCGAGTAAAAACATTCAGTACTTC,CASSFLPPTGGASKNIQYF
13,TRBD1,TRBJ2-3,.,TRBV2,TGTGCCAGCAGGGGACAGGGCACAGATACGCAGTATTTT,CASRGQGTDTQYF
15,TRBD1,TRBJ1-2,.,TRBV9,TGTGCCAGCAGCGTTACCGGGACAGGGAACTATGGCTACACCTTC,CASSVTGTGNYGYTF
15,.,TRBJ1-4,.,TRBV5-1,TGCGCCAGCAGCCCGGGACAACTGACTAATGAAAAACTGTTTTTT,CASSPGQLTNEKLFF
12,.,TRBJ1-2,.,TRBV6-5,TGTGCCAGCAGTTACAAGGGACACGGCTACACCTTC,CASSYKGHGYTF
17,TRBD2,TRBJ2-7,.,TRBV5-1,TGCGCCAGCAGCTTGGGACTAGCGGGGTCCAACTCCTACGAGCAGTACTTC,CASSLGLAGSNSYEQYF